Below are 9 T cell receptor beta chains sequenced from a single sample in a study of blood T cell repertoires in COVID-19. Profiled with immunoSEQ multiplex PCR; TCRdb holds only in-frame clones, not every one. The data contain approximately 250,000 clones, 80% to 90% of them singletons. Material for sequencing was PBMCs or T cells enriched from blood (not recorded which). The receptors originated from a young man with acute COVID-19.

For this clone: The germline gene is not matched at one end of the junction; a read error may be the cause. This sequence joins TRBV5-1 and TRBJ1-4; the match to TRBD1 covers 11 bases. The CDR3 totals 17 residues. CDR1 and CDR2 (germline): SGHRS, YFSETQ. As DNA, the CDR3 is TGTGCCAGCAGCCCGGACAGGGGGCCATCAACTAATGAAAAACTGTTTTTT. It codes for CASSPDRGPSTNEKLFF.

The chain has TRBV6-5 and TRBJ1-5; perhaps TRBD1 as D (5 bases). There are 15 residues in the CDR3. V was pared by 4 bases and J by 6 bases, with 16 bases between. The germline V gene encodes CDR1 MNHEY and CDR2 SVGAGI. The CDR3 loop reads CASSSRGVRSQPQHF. The CDR3 DNA sequence: TGTGCCAGCAGTTCCCGGGGGGTCAGGTCTCAGCCCCAGCATTTT.

The chain employs TRBV5-6 and TRBJ1-1, with 7 bases fitting TRBD1. CDR3 size: 14 residues. The V gene end was trimmed by 4 bases and the J gene end by 7 bases; junction bases not matched to a gene: 10. Germline V gives CDR1 SGHDT, CDR2 YYEEEE. The CDR3 nucleotides read TGTGCCAGCAGCCCGGCCAATAGACAGGGTGAAGCTTTCTTT. It codes for CASSPANRQGEAFF. The full variable domain, in which reference TRBV5-6 and TRBJ1-1 provide the parts outside the CDR3, is DAGVTQSPTHLIKTRGQQVTLRCSPKSGHDTVSWYQQALGQGPQFIFQYYEEEERQRGNFPDRFSGHQFPNYSSELNVNALLLGDSALYLCASSPANRQGEAFFGQGTRLTVV.

The gene calls are TRBV27 and TRBJ2-7, with a possible D match to TRBD1 (5 bases). The germline V gene has CDR1 MNHEY and CDR2 SMNVEV (reference sequence). The CDR3 length is 13 residues. Trimming removed 5 bases at V and 6 bases at J, with 14 bases between. The CDR3 reads CASSPIGAREQYV. In DNA form, the CDR3 reads TGTGCCAGCAGTCCCATTGGGGCGCGCGAGCAGTACGTC.

V and J are TRBV27 and TRBJ1-4; TRBD1 is a possible D gene (5 bases). Germline loops: CDR1 MNHEY, CDR2 SMNVEV (reference sequence). The length of the CDR3 is 15 residues. Trimming pared 5 bases from V and 0 bases from J, leaving 10 bases between. CDR3 nucleotides: TGTGCCAGCAGTCCACAGGCGGCAACTAATGAAAAACTGTTTTTT. It specifies CASSPQAATNEKLFF.

The V call is TRBV5-6, the J call TRBJ2-2, with D possibly matching TRBD1 (5 bases). Germline values: CDR1 SGHDT, CDR2 YYEEEE. Trimming took 3 bases from V and 7 from J, leaving 22 bases between them. The CDR3 spans 17 residues. The CDR3 DNA reads TGTGCCAGCAGCTCCGGTTTGTCAGGGCCCGCCGGCGGGGAGCTGTTTTTT. Translating gives CASSSGLSGPAGGELFF.

This chain joins TRBV20-1 and TRBJ2-3, with 8 nucleotides matching TRBD2. This CDR3 has 15 amino acids. V gave up 3 bases and J gave up 1 base; unmatched junction bases: 6. Germline V gene lookup returns CDR1 DFQATT and CDR2 SNEGSKA (reference sequence). The CDR3 nucleotides read TGCAGTGCTAGTTCTCTAGCGGGTCGCACAGATACGCAGTATTTT. Protein: CSASSLAGRTDTQYF.

V and J are TRBV9 and TRBJ1-1; the D gene is possibly TRBD1 (5 bases). Trimming shortened V by 3 bases and J by 0 bases, and 15 bases separated the two germline ends. Germline values: CDR1 SGDLS, CDR2 YYNGEE. The CDR3 runs to 16 residues. The CDR3 loop is CASSADLGRLNTEAFF. As DNA, the CDR3 is TGTGCCAGCAGCGCCGATTTGGGGCGGTTGAACACTGAAGCTTTCTTT.

This clone was seen more than once but under ten times. The J gene is TRBJ2-7, the V gene TRBV3-1 (or the pseudogene TRBV3-2), with 10 bases lining up with TRBD2. In germline, CDR1 is LGHDT, CDR2 YNNKEL (reference sequence). The CDR3 totals 14 residues. Trimming took 4 bases from V and 5 from J; bases not matched to a gene: 5. CDR3 DNA: TGTGCCAGCAGCCCCAGCGGGAGGGTCCACGAGCAGTACGTC. Translation gives CASSPSGRVHEQYV.